This entry features one TCR beta chain sequence. No cognate antigen has been identified for it. No much larger clone exists at a distance of one base, and base qualities are not known. In the same sample, other DNA sequences code for this CDR3. This specimen belongs to a study of OX40 agonist ivuxolimab in advanced cancers. The study in broad terms: The costimulatory receptor OX40 (CD134) was targeted by ivuxolimab, a fully human IgG2 agonistic monoclonal antibody. Intravenous ivuxolimab was administered to patients every 2 weeks at six dose levels: 0.01, 0.1, 0.3, 1.5, 3 and 10 mg/kg. The point of sequencing TCRbeta in the periphery was to test whether ivuxolimab changed TCR sequence diversity and drove clonal T-cell expansion. Prior anti-PD-1, anti-PD-L1 or anti-CTLA-4 therapy was permitted, and about two fifths of dose-escalation patients had received checkpoint inhibitors. Of the roughly 50 dose-escalation patients, hepatocellular carcinoma was present in around 19, melanoma in approximately 15, renal cell carcinoma in 9 and head and neck cancer in 9. The paper covers the monotherapy dose-escalation part of the phase I ivuxolimab trial, which included N of about 56 patients. Partial responses were achieved by three dose-escalation patients, of whom one had hepatocellular carcinoma and two had cutaneous melanoma. In the dose-escalation cohort, 75% to 90% of patients were male, and the mean age was roughly 56 years with a range of about 20 to 80. Points the paper makes about the study in general: Which antigens the clonally expanded peripheral T cells were specific for was not determined. After ivuxolimab, CD8+ T cells had more expanded clones than CD4+ T cells on average. At doses of 0.1 to 3.0 mg/kg, clonal expansion of both CD4+ and CD8+ blood T cells was observed from baseline to week 6. In partial responders in the 0.1-3.0 mg/kg groups, normalized peripheral clonal expansion was found to be among the lowest, especially among CD8+ T cells. Low levels of normalized T-cell clonal expansion were also shown by some nonresponding patients.

The trial excluded patients who had a history of autoimmune disease or who were on systemic immunosuppression. Peripheral blood for TCR sequencing was collected from all dose cohorts at baseline, on cycle 4 day 1, and on cycle 7 day 1. Samples came from an open-label, multicenter, first-in-human phase I dose-escalation trial of ivuxolimab. The trial enrolled adults with locally advanced or metastatic head and neck squamous cell, hepatocellular, melanoma or renal cell carcinoma. Before TCR sequencing, CD4+ T cells and CD8+ T cells from peripheral blood were sorted into separate populations. To sequence the TCRbeta CDR3 region, genomic DNA was isolated from the sorted cells. The immunoSEQ Assay was used for sequencing of TCRbeta CDR3 regions. TCRdb retrieved this table from immuneACCESS and kept in-frame rearrangements only. Not all clones are present; in checked studies, unresolved V genes account for under half, and no reason is known for the remainder. In all, the sample holds roughly 70,000 clones, and about 85% of those were seen once. The ten largest account for 0.5% to 0.6% of the sample.

According to the germline V gene, CDR1 reads MDHEN and CDR2 reads SYDVKM. Spanning cysteine to phenylalanine, the CDR3 consists of 13 amino acids. The kept DNA is CDR3 alone, 39 bases in frame from the first base. At the junction V is shortened by 2 bases and J by 2 bases, with 7 bases in between. The material sequenced was CD4+ or CD8+ T cells sorted from blood, taken in a trial of the OX40 agonist ivuxolimab. The sequence came from an adult with an advanced solid tumor such as melanoma, head and neck, liver or kidney cancer. The rearranged segments are TRBV28 and TRBJ2-7; the D call is tentative, TRBD1 or TRBD2, as each matches 6 bases. The CDR3 reads CASSLGGPYEQYF. The sequence in DNA is TGTGCCAGCAGTTTAGGGGGGCCCTACGAGCAGTACTTC.